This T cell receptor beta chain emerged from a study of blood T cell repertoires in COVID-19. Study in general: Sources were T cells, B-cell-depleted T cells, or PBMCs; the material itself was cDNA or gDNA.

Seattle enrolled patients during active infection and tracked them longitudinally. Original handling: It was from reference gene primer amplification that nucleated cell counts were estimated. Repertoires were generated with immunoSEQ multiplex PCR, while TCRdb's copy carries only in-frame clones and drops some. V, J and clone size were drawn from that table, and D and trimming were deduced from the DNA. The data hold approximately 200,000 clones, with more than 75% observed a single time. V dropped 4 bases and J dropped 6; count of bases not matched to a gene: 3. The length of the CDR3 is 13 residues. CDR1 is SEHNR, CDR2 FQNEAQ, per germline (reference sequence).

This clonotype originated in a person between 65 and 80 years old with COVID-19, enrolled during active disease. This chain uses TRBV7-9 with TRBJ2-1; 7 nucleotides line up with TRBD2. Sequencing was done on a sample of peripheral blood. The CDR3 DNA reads TGTGCCAGCAGCTCGACTAGCCTCAATGAGCAGTTCTTC. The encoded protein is CASSSTSLNEQFF.